A selection of T cell receptor beta chains follows, all from one sample in a study of post-analysis software for immune sequencing data. Using its own MiXCR run on the PCR reads, TCRdb lists one record per CDR3 protein. The sample records about 810,000 distinct CDR3 sequences, 53% being singletons. Material: blood. The receptor set was obtained from a girl aged 10 to 17 with multiple sclerosis. CDR3s include the opening cysteine and the closing phenylalanine or tryptophan. D genes are given only for firm matches. Clone size is given for some rows only: seen once, a few or many times, or a class if the clone is expanded.

>TRBJ2-1|TRBV20-1|TRBD2|few
TGCAGTGCTAACCCCCCGGGACTAGCGGGTTTTGAGCAGTTCTTC
CSANPPGLAGFEQFF
>TRBJ2-4|TRBV29-1|TRBD2|.
TGCAGCGTTGGGAACCTAGCGGGATCCTGGGAGCAGTACTTC
CSVGNLAGSWEQYF
>TRBJ2-5|TRBV5-1|.|few
TGCGCCAGCAGCTTGGCAGAACAGGGATGGGGGGAGACCCAGTACTTC
CASSLAEQGWGETQYF
>TRBJ2-7|TRBV12-3/TRBV12-4|.|.
TGTGCCAGCACACGCGCCGACAGGACCTCCTACGAGCAGTACTTC
CASTRADRTSYEQYF
>TRBJ2-1|TRBV29-1|TRBD2|.
TGCAGCGTTGCAGGACTAGCATCGGAGCAGTTCTTC
CSVAGLASEQFF
>TRBJ1-1|TRBV7-9|.|.
TGTGCCAGCAGCCTGTCGGGCTTCTCGAACACTGAAGCTTTCTTT
CASSLSGFSNTEAFF
>TRBJ2-7|TRBV5-5|TRBD1|.
TGTGCCAGCAGTCCCGGGACAGTCGAGCAGTACTTC
CASSPGTVEQYF
>TRBJ2-1|TRBV12-3/TRBV12-4|.|.
TGTGCCAGCAGTTTAAGGCAGGCATACAATGAGCAGTTCTTC
CASSLRQAYNEQFF
>TRBJ1-2|TRBV7-2|.|.
TGTGCCAGCAGCGATTTGGGTGGGGGATATGGGAGCTATGGCTACACCTTC
CASSDLGGGYGSYGYTF
>TRBJ2-3|TRBV6-5|TRBD2|.
TGTGCCAGCAGTTACCGTTGGGGTAGCGGGGTGGATACGCAGTATTTT
CASSYRWGSGVDTQYF
>TRBJ2-7|TRBV10-2|.|few
TGCGCCAGCAGTGACCCGAGCTACGAGCAGTACTTC
CASSDPSYEQYF
>TRBJ2-7|TRBV7-8|TRBD1|.
TGTGCCAGCAGCCCGCGGACAGGGCTATCCTACGAGCGGTACTTC
CASSPRTGLSYERYF
>TRBJ2-7|TRBV20-1|.|.
TGCAGTGCTAGAGAAGCGGCAGCCTCCTACGAGCAGTACTTC
CSAREAAASYEQYF
>TRBJ2-1|TRBV7-9|TRBD2|.
TGTGCCAGCAGCCCCCCCAGCGGGGTCAAACATGAGCAGTTCTTC
CASSPPSGVKHEQFF